This T cell receptor (beta chain) was sequenced for a study of OX40 agonist ivuxolimab in advanced cancers. In terms of the full investigation: Ivuxolimab was an agonistic, fully human IgG2 monoclonal antibody directed against OX40 (CD134), a costimulatory receptor. The purpose of peripheral TCRbeta sequencing was to test whether ivuxolimab changed TCR sequence diversity and led to clonal T-cell expansion. Among the approximately 50 dose-escalation patients, 19 had hepatocellular carcinoma, about 15 melanoma, 9 renal cell carcinoma and 9 head and neck cancer. Patients were allowed to have had prior anti-PD-1, anti-PD-L1 or anti-CTLA-4 therapy, and around 43% of the dose-escalation patients had been treated with checkpoint inhibitors. The dose-escalation cohort was 80% to 90% male with a mean age of 60 years, ranging from roughly 20 to 85. Partial responses occurred in three dose-escalation patients, of whom one had hepatocellular carcinoma and two had cutaneous melanoma. The monotherapy dose-escalation portion (N of about 57 patients) of the phase I ivuxolimab trial is reported in the paper. Intravenous ivuxolimab was administered to patients every 2 weeks at six dose levels: 0.01, 0.1, 0.3, 1.5, 3 and 10 mg/kg.

The germline V gene encodes CDR1 SGHNT and CDR2 YENEEA. V is reduced by 5 bases and J by 3 bases, leaving a spacing of 4 bases between them. Including the terminal cysteine and phenylalanine, the CDR3 comprises 12 residues. The DNA shown is the 36-base CDR3, in frame from base 1. Patients with a history of autoimmune disease or receiving systemic immunosuppression were excluded from the trial. Peripheral blood for TCR sequencing was collected from all dose cohorts at baseline, on cycle 4 day 1, and on cycle 7 day 1. Samples came from an open-label, multicenter, first-in-human phase I dose-escalation trial of ivuxolimab. Adults with locally advanced or metastatic melanoma, renal cell, hepatocellular, or head and neck squamous cell carcinoma were enrolled in the trial. Before TCR sequencing, CD4+ and CD8+ T cells were separately sorted from peripheral blood. Overall study outcomes, separate from this receptor: At doses from 0.1 to 3.0 mg/kg, clonal expansion was seen in both CD4+ and CD8+ blood T cells between baseline and week 6. The antigen specificity of the clonally expanded peripheral T cells was not determined. Partial responders in the 0.1-3.0 mg/kg groups had among the lowest normalized peripheral clonal expansion, especially among CD8+ T cells. After ivuxolimab, expanded clones were on average more numerous among CD8+ T cells than among CD4+ T cells. Low levels of normalized T-cell clonal expansion were also shown by some nonresponding patients.

Notes on this clone: Its antigen has not been determined. Base qualities are not at hand, and no much larger clone is one base apart.

For sequencing of the TCRbeta CDR3 region, genomic DNA was extracted from the sorted cells. TCRbeta CDR3 regions were sequenced using the immunoSEQ Assay. TCRdb took this table from immuneACCESS and kept in-frame rearrangements with V and J called. Such tables lack part of the clones; where checked against another copy, unresolved V genes explain under half of the gap, and the rest is unexplained. This sample lists more than 80,000 clones; approximately 90% were detected once. The top ten hold roughly 1.5% of the sample. The receptor comes from an adult with an advanced solid tumor such as melanoma, head and neck, liver or kidney cancer. The V and J segments used are TRBV11-3 and TRBJ2-2, with the D segment identity uncertain. The sequenced sample was CD4+ or CD8+ T cells sorted from blood, obtained in a trial of the OX40 agonist ivuxolimab. The bases are TGTGCCAGCAGCCCTGACACCGGGGAGCTGTTTTTT. It translates to CASSPDTGELFF.